The source of this TCR beta chain is a study of brain T cells in children with intractable seizures. Some clones are missing from TCRdb's copy, which holds only in-frame ones; the method was immunoSEQ multiplex PCR. The table has 70,000 to 85,000 clones, around nine tenths seen once. Trimming shortened V by 4 bases and J by 10 bases, and 20 bases separated the two germline ends. This CDR3 is 15 amino acids long. CDR1 and CDR2 (germline): SNHLY, FYNNEI. This receptor was obtained from a girl aged 2 to 9 with Rasmussen encephalitis and intractable seizures. The chain combines TRBV2 with TRBJ1-5; possibly TRBD1 for D (6 bases). The sample was peripheral blood, taken at surgery. The CDR3 DNA is TGTGCCAGCAGTGGGGACCTCACAGGGCTCGATCCCCAGCATTTT. Its protein is CASSGDLTGLDPQHF.